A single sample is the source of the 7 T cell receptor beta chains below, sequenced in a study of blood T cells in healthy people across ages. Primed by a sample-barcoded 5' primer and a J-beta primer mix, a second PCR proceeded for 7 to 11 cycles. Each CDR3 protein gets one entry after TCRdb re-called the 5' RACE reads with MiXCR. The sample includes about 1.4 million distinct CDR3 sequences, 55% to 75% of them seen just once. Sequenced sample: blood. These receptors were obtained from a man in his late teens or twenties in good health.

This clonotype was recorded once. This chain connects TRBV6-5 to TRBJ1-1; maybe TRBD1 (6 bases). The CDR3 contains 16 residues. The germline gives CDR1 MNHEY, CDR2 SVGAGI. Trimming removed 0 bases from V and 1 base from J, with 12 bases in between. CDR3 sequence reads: CASSYSVPGANTEAFF. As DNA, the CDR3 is TGTGCCAGCAGTTACTCTGTTCCAGGGGCGAACACTGAAGCTTTCTTT.

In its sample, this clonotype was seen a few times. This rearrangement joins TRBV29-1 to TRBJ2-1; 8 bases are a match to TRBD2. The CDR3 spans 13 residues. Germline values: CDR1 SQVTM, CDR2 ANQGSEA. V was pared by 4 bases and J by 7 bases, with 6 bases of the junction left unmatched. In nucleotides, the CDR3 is TGCAGCGTTGGGACTAGCCGGGGTAATGAGCAGTTCTTC. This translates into CSVGTSRGNEQFF.

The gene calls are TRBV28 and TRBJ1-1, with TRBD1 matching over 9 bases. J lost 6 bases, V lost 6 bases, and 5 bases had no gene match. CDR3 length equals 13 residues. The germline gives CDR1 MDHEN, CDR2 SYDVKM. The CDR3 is CASRDRGGSEAFF. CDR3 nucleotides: TGTGCCAGCAGGGACAGGGGTGGGTCTGAAGCTTTCTTT. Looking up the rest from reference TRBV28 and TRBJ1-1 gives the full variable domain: DVKVTQSSRYLVKRTGEKVFLECVQDMDHENMFWYRQDPGLGLRLIYFSYDVKMKEKGDIPEGYSVSREKKERFSLILESASTNQTSMYLCASRDRGGSEAFFGQGTRLTVV.

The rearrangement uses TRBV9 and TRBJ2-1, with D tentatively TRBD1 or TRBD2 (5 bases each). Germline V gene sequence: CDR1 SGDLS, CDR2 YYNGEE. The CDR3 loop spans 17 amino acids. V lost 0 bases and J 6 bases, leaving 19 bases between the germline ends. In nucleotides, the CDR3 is TGTGCCAGCAGCGTAGGGGGGTCGGGGTCCCCTCTCAATGAGCAGTTCTTC. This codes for CASSVGGSGSPLNEQFF.

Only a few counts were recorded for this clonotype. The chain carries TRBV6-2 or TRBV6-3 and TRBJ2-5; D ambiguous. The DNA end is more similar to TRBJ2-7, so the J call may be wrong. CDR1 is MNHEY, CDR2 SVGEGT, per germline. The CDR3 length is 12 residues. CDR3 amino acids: CASGSVEYEQYF. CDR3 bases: TGTGCCAGCGGTTCAGTAGAATACGAGCAGTACTTC.

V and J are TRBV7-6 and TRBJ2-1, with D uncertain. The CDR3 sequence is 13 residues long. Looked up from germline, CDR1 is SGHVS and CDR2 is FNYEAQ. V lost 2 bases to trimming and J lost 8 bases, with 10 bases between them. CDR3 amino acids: CASSLISPYEQFF. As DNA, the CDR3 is TGTGCCAGCAGCTTAATATCCCCCTATGAGCAGTTCTTC.

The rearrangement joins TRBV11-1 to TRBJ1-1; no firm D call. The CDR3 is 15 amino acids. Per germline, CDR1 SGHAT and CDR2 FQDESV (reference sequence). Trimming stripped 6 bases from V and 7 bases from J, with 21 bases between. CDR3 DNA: TGTGCCAGCAGGCCCCTAACAGTAGGGAGAGATGAAGCTTTCTTT. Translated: CASRPLTVGRDEAFF. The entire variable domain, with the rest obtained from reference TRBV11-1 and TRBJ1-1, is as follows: EAEVAQSPRYKITEKSQAVAFWCDPISGHATLYWYRQILGQGPELLVQFQDESVVDDSQLPKDRFSAERLKGVDSTLKIQPAELGDSAMYLCASRPLTVGRDEAFFGQGTRLTVV.